This TCR beta chain was retrieved from a study of cytomegalovirus exposure and HLA in healthy donors. The study ran its PCR with 60 Vbeta and 13 Jbeta primers. Data came from immunoSEQ multiplex PCR; TCRdb stores just in-frame clones and leaves some out. The profile shows about 190,000 clones, approximately 70% of them singletons. CDR1 DFQATT and CDR2 SNEGSKA come from the germline V gene (reference sequence). The CDR3 length is 11 residues. As concerns this clone: Germline and junction disagree at one end, which may indicate a read error.

The sequenced material came from PBMCs. This TCR derives from a woman aged 30 to 39 in good health and CMV-seronegative. The chain uses TRBV20-1 and TRBJ2-1, with 7 nucleotides matching TRBD2. The DNA of the CDR3 is TGCAGTGCTAGAGGCGCGGCAAGCGGGGTCTTC. It specifies CSARGAASGVF.